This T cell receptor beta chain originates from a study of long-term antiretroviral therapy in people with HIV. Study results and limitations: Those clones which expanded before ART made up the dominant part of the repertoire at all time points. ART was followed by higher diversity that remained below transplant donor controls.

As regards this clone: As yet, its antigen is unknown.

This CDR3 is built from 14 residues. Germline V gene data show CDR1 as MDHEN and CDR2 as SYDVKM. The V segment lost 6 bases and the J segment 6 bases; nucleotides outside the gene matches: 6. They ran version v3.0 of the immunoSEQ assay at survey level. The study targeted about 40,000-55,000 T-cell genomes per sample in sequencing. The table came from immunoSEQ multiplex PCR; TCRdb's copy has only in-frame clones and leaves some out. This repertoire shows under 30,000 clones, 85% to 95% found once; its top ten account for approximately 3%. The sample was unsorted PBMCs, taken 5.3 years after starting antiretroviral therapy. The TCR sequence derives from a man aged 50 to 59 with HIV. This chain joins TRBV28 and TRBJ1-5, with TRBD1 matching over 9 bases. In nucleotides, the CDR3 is TGTGCCAGCAGGCCCATGGGACAGGGTCAGCCCCAGCATTTT. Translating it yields CASRPMGQGQPQHF.